Detailed here is one T cell receptor beta chain. This table comes from immunoSEQ multiplex PCR, and its TCRdb copy is limited to in-frame clones, with some not included. Of 400,000 to 450,000 clones listed, 80% to 90% are singletons. The data originate from a study of blood T cell repertoires in COVID-19. Looking at the study overall: Samples taken during acute and convalescent COVID-19 were collected in the United States, Italy and Spain. Sample material is recorded as cDNA or gDNA derived from T cells, B-cell-depleted T cells, or PBMCs.

In germline, CDR1 is SGHAT, CDR2 FQNNGV. V was trimmed by 3 bases and J by 3 bases, leaving 12 bases between them. This CDR3 is 16 amino acids long. The age range of participants was about 18 to 90 years, with residence in about two dozen US areas. Cohort 3 donors counted as recovered after two negative PCRs, clearance, or resolved symptoms. Specimen: PBMCs or T cells enriched from blood (not recorded which). The V gene is TRBV11-2, the J gene TRBJ1-6, with D perhaps TRBD1 (6 bases). This clonotype was obtained from a man aged 25 to 45 who had recovered from COVID-19. The CDR3 loop is CASSFWTARYNSPLHF. The CDR3 region has the DNA TGTGCCAGCAGCTTCTGGACAGCTCGCTATAATTCACCCCTCCACTTT.